This T cell receptor beta chain comes out of a study of blood T cell repertoires in COVID-19. For the study at large: Acute and convalescent COVID-19 samples came from the United States, Italy and Spain. From T cells, B-cell-depleted T cells, or PBMCs came the material, which was cDNA or gDNA.

As originally analysed: Reference gene primer amplification gave estimated nucleated cell counts. The data were produced by immunoSEQ multiplex PCR, yet TCRdb's version contains in-frame clones alone and is incomplete. The V and J calls and clone size come from that table; D and trimming were worked out from the DNA. The sample holds roughly 230,000 clones; 84% are singletons and the top ten take 4% to 4.5%. V lost 5 bases, J lost 4 bases, and 8 bases stayed unmatched. There are 16 residues in the CDR3. Germline V gene lookup returns CDR1 LNHDA and CDR2 SQIVND (reference sequence). This TCR was recovered from a man in his fifties with acute or convalescent COVID-19. The chain is built from TRBV19 and TRBJ2-3, with TRBD2 matching over 11 bases. Material for sequencing was peripheral blood. The CDR3 region has the DNA TGTGCCAGTAGTGCGATCCTAGCGGGAGGCGCAGATACGCAGTATTTT. This sequence encodes CASSAILAGGADTQYF.